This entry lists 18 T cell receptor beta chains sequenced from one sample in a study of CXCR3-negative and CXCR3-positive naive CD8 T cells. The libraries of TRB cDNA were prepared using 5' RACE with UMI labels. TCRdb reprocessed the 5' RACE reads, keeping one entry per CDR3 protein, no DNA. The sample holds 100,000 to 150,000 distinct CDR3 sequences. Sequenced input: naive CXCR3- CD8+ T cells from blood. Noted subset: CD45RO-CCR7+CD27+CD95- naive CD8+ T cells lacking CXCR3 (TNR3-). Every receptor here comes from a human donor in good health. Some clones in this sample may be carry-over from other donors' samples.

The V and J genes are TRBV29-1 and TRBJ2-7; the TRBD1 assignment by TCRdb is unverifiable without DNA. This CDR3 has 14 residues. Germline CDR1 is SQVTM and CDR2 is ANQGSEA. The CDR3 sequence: CSVEKDPRGDEQYF.

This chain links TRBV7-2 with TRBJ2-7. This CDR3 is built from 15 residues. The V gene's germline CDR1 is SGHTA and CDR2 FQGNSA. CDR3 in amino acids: CASSLESASRGELYF.

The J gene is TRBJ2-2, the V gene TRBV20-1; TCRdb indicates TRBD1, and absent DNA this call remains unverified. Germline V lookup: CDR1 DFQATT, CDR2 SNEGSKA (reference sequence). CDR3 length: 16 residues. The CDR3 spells CSARTHRQGETGELFF.

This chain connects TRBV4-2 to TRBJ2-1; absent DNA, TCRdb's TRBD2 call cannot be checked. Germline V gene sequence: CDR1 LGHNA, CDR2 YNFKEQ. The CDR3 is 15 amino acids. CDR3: CASSQAGGPSNEQFF.

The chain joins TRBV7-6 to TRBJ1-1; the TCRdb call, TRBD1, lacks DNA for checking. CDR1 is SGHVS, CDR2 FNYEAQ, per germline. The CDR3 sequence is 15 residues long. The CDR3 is CASSWAGVENTEAFF.

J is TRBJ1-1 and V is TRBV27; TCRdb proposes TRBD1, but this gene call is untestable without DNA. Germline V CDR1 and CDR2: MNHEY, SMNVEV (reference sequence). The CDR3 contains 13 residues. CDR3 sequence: CASRGGPDPEAFF.

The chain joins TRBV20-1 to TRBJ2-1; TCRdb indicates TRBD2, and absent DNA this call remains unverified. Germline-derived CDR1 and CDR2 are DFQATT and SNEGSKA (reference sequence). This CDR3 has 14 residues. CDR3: CSAKGLAEYNEQFF.

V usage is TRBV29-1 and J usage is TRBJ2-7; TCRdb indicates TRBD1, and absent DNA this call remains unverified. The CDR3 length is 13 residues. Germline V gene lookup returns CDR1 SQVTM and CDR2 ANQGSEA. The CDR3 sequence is CSVTGADAYEQYF.

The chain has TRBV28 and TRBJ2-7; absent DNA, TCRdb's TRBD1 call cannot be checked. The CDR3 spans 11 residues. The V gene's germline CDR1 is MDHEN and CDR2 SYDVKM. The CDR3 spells CASSWGPEQYF.

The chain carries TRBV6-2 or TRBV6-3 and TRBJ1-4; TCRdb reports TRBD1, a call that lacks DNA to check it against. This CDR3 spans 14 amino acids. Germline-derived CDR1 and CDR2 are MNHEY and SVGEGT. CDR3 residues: CASSTGKSYEKLFF.

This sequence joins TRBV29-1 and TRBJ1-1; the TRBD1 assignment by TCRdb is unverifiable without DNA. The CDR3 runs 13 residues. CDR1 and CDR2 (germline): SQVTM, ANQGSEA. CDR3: CSVPGQGDTEAFF.

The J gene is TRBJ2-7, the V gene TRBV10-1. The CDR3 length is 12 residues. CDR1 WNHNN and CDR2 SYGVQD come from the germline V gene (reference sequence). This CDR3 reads CASIGSSYEQYF.

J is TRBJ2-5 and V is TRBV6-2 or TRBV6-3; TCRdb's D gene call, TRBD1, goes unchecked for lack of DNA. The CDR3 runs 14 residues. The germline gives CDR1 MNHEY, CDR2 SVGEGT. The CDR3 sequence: CASSYFGARETQYF.

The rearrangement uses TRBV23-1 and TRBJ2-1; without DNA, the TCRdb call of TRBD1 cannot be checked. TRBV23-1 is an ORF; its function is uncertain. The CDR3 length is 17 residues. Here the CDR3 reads CASSQSGGRVSYNEQFF.

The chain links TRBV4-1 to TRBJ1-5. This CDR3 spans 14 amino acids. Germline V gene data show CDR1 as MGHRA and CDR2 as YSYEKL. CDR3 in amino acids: CASSQDRTNQPQHF.

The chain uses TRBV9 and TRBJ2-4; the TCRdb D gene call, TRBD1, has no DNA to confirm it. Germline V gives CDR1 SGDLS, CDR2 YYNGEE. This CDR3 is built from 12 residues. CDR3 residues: CASSPRPGIQYF.

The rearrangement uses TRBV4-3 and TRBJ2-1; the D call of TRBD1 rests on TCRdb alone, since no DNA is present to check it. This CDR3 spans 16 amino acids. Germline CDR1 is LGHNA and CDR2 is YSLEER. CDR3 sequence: CASSQDSGAGFSEQFF.

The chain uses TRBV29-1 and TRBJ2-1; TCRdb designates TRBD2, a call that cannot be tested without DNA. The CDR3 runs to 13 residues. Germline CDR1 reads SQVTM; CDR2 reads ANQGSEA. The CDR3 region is CSVYPQEYNEQFF.